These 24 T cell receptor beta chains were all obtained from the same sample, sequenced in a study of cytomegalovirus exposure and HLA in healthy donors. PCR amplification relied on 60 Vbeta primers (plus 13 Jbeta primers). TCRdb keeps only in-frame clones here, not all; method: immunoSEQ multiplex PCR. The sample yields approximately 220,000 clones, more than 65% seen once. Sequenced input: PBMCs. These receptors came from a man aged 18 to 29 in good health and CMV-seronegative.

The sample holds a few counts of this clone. The CDR3 here is CAWNLGHTEAFF. Here the CDR3 DNA reads TGTGCCTGGAATCTGGGGCACACTGAAGCTTTCTTT. The genes are TRBV30 and TRBJ1-1, with D possibly matching TRBD1 (5 bases). The CDR3 loop spans 12 amino acids. Germline CDR1 GTSNPN, CDR2 SVGIG (reference sequence). Trimming removed 4 bases from V and 3 bases from J, with 9 bases in between.

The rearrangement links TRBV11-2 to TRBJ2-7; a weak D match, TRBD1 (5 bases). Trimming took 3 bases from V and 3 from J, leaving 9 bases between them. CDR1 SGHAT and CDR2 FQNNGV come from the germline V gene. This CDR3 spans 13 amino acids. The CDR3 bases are TGTGCCAGCAGCTTCGACAGAAACTACGAGCAGTACTTC. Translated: CASSFDRNYEQYF.

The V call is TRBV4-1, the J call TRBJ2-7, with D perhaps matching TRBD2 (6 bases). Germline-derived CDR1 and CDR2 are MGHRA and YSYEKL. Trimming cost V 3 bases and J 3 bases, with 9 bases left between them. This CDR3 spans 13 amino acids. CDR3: CASSHPGLYEQYF. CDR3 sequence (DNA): TGCGCCAGCAGCCATCCGGGACTCTACGAGCAGTACTTC.

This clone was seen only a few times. The CDR3 DNA reads as TGTGCCAGCAGTTACTCGACAGGGTTCGCCTACAATGAGCAGTTCTTC. This translates into CASSYSTGFAYNEQFF. The V call is TRBV6-5, the J call TRBJ2-1; TRBD1 agrees at 7 bases. The CDR3 sequence is 16 residues long. Per the germline V gene, CDR1 is MNHEY and CDR2 is SVGAGI. V lost 0 bases to trimming and J lost 2 bases; unmatched junction nucleotides: 4.

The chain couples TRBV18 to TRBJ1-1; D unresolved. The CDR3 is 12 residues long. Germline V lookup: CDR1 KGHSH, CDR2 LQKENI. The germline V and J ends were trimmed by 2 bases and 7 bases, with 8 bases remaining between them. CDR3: CASSPVAGEAFF. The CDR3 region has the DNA TGTGCCAGCTCACCAGTAGCTGGTGAAGCTTTCTTT. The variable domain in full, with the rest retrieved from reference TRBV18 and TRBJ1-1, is NAGVMQNPRHLVRRRGQEARLRCSPMKGHSHVYWYRQLPEEGLKFMVYLQKENIIDESGMPKERFSAEFPKEGPSILRIQQVVRGDSAAYFCASSPVAGEAFFGQGTRLTVV.

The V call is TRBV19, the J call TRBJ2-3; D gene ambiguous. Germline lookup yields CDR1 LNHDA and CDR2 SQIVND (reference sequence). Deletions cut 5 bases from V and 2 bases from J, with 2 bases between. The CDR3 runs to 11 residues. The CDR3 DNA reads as TGTGCCAGTAGTCTCACAGATACGCAGTATTTT. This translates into CASSLTDTQYF.

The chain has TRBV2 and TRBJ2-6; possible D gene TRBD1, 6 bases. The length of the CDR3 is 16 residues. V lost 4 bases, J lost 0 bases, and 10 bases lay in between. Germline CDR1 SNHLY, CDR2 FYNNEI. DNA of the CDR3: TGTGCCAGCAGTGCGACAGGAGACTCTGGGGCCAACGTCCTGACTTTC. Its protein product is CASSATGDSGANVLTF.

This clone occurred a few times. The CDR3 sequence: CASSLGQGWTEAFF. For the CDR3, the DNA is TGCGCCAGCAGCTTGGGGCAGGGGTGGACTGAAGCTTTCTTT. The chain is built from TRBV5-1 and TRBJ1-1, with TRBD1 as a possible D gene (6 bases). Trimming left V 0 bases short and J 5 bases short, with 11 bases between. Germline lookup yields CDR1 SGHRS and CDR2 YFSETQ. CDR3 size: 14 residues.

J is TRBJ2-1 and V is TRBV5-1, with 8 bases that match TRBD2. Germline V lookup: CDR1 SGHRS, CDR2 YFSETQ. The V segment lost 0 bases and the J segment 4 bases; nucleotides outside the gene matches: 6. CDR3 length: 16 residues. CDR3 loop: CASSLVASGRYNEQFF. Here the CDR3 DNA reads TGCGCCAGCAGCTTGGTGGCTAGCGGGCGTTACAATGAGCAGTTCTTC.

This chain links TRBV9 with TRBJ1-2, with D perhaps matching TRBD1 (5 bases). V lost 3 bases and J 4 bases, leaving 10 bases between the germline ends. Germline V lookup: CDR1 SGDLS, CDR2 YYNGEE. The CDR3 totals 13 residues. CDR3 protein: CASSGGRAYGYTF. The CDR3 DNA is TGTGCCAGCAGCGGGGGCAGGGCCTATGGCTACACCTTC.

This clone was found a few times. This CDR3 is CASSFASSSNQPQHF. Here the CDR3 DNA reads TGTGCCAGCAGTTTCGCAAGCTCAAGCAATCAGCCCCAGCATTTT. The chain combines TRBV28 with TRBJ1-5; D not resolved. The CDR3 covers 15 residues. Germline V lookup: CDR1 MDHEN, CDR2 SYDVKM. Trimming cost V 3 bases and J 1 base, with 10 bases left between them.

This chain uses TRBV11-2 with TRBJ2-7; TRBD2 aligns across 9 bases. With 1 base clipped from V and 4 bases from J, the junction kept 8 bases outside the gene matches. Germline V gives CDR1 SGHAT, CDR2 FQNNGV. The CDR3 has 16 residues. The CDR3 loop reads CASSLVWSGRQYEQYF. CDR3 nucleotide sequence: TGTGCCAGCAGCTTAGTGTGGAGCGGGAGGCAATACGAGCAGTACTTC. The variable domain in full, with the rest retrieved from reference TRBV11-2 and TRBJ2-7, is EAGVAQSPRYKIIEKRQSVAFWCNPISGHATLYWYQQILGQGPKLLIQFQNNGVVDDSQLPKDRFSAERLKGVDSTLKIQPAKLEDSAVYLCASSLVWSGRQYEQYFGPGTRLTVT.

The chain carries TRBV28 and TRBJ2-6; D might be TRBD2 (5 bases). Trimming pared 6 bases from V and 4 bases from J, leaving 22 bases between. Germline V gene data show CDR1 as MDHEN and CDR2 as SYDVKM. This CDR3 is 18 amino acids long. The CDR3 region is CASSLPASRSGGANVLTF. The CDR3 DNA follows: TGTGCCAGCAGCCTCCCGGCTAGCCGATCCGGCGGGGCCAACGTCCTGACTTTC.

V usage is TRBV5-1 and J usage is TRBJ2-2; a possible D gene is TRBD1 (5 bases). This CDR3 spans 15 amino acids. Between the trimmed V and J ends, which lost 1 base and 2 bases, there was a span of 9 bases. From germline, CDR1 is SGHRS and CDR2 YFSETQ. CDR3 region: CASSLQGGNTGELFF. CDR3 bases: TGCGCCAGCAGCTTGCAGGGTGGCAACACCGGGGAGCTGTTTTTT. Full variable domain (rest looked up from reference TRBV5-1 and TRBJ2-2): KAGVTQTPRYLIKTRGQQVTLSCSPISGHRSVSWYQQTPGQGLQFLFEYFSETQRNKGNFPGRFSGRQFSNSRSEMNVSTLELGDSALYLCASSLQGGNTGELFFGEGSRLTVL.

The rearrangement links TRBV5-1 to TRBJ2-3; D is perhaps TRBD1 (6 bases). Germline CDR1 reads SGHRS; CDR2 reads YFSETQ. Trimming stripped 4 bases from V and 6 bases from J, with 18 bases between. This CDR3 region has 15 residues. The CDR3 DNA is TGCGCCAGCAGCCCCTCGGGTGGGGGCGGGGATACGCAGTATTTT. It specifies CASSPSGGGGDTQYF.

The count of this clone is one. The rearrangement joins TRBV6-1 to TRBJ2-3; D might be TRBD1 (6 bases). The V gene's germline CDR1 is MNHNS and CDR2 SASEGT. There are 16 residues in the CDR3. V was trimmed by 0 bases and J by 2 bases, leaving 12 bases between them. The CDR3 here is CASSEAGWGLTDTQYF. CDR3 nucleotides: TGTGCCAGCAGTGAAGCGGGGTGGGGGCTCACAGATACGCAGTATTTT.

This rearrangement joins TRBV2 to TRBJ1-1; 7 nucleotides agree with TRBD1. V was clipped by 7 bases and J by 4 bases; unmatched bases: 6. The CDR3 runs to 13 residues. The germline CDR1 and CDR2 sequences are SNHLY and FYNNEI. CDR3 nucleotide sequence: TGTGCCAGCAAGCGACAGGGAGGCACTGAAGCTTTCTTT. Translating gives CASKRQGGTEAFF.

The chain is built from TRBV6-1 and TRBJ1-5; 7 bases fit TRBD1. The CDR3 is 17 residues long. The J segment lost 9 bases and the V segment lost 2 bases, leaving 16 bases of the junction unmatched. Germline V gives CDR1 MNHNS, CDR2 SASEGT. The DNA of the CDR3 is TGTGCCAGCAGTGAATATGATTCCCCTGCAGGGGGTTGGCCCCAGCATTTT. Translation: CASSEYDSPAGGWPQHF.

This CDR3 is CASSIATSGPDTQYF. CDR3 sequence (DNA): TGTGCCAGTAGTATAGCGACTAGCGGACCAGATACGCAGTATTTT. The V call is TRBV19, the J call TRBJ2-3; 9 positions match TRBD2. There are 15 residues in the CDR3. Germline CDR1 and CDR2: LNHDA and SQIVND (reference sequence). J gave up 4 bases and V 1 base, and 3 bases lay outside the gene matches.

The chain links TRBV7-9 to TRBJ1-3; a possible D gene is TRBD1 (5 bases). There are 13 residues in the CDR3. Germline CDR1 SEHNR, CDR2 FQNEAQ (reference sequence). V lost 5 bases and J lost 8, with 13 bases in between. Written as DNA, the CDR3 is TGTGCCAGCAGCCCACTGGGGCAAGACACCATATATTTT. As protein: CASSPLGQDTIYF. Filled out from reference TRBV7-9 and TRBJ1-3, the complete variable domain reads DTGVSQNPRHKITKRGQNVTFRCDPISEHNRLYWYRQTLGQGPEFLTYFQNEAQLEKSRLLSDRFSAERPKGSFSTLEIQRTEQGDSAMYLCASSPLGQDTIYFGEGSWLTVV.

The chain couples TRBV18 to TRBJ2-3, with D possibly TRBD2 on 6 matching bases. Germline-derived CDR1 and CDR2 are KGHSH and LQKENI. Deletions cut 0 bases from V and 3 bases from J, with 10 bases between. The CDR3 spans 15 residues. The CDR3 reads CASSPPREETDTQYF. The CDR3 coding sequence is TGTGCCAGCTCACCACCGAGGGAGGAGACAGATACGCAGTATTTT. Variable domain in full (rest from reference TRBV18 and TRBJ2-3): NAGVMQNPRHLVRRRGQEARLRCSPMKGHSHVYWYRQLPEEGLKFMVYLQKENIIDESGMPKERFSAEFPKEGPSILRIQQVVRGDSAAYFCASSPPREETDTQYFGPGTRLTVL.

CDR3 in DNA: TGTGCCAGCAGTTTAGTGGCAGGGGGCGGGGGTAACTATGGCTACACCTTC. Encoded protein: CASSLVAGGGGNYGYTF. The chain recombines TRBV28 with TRBJ1-2; the match to TRBD1 covers 8 bases. From germline, CDR1 is MDHEN and CDR2 SYDVKM. With 2 bases clipped from V and 1 base from J, the junction kept 9 bases outside the gene matches. This CDR3 is 17 amino acids long.

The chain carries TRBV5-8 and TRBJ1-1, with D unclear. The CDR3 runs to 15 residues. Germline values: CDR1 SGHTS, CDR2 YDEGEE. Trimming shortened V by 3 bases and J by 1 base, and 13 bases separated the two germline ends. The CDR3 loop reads CASSSRERPNTEAFF. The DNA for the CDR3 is TGTGCCAGCAGCTCTCGGGAGAGGCCGAACACTGAAGCTTTCTTT.

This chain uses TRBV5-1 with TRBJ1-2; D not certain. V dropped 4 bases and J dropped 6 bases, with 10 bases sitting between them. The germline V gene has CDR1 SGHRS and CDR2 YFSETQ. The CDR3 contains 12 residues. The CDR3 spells CASSPEGDGYTF. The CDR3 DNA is TGCGCCAGCAGCCCAGAGGGCGATGGCTACACCTTC.